The entry below describes one T cell receptor beta chain. Antigen unknown. The CDR3 contains 13 residues. Trimming pared 3 bases from V and 6 bases from J, leaving 10 bases between. The germline CDR1 and CDR2 sequences are SGHAT and FQNNGV. The assay used deep level. Assay used: immunoSEQ multiplex PCR; TCRdb lists only in-frame clones, some missing. The sample lists hundreds of thousands of clones, 95% to 96% occurring once. These data belong to a study of shared clonotypes between healthy human individuals. Study information: Each donor's CD4 naive and CD4 memory cells filled three plates apiece, CD8 naive two, and CD8 memory one. Findings of the study overall: Compared with memory subsets, naive subsets generally had larger estimated richness.

CD45RO-negative, CCR7-selected cells formed the naive CD8 fraction, which excluded terminally differentiated effector memory CD45RA+ cells. Healthy HIV-negative adults with no recent acute infections or vaccinations were recruited as donors. The chain combines TRBV11-2 with TRBJ2-3, with unresolved D. Material: naive CD8+ T cells sorted from blood. This clonotype was sampled from a woman in her 30s in good health. CDR3 nucleotides: TGTGCCAGCAGCTTTGAACGACTGGATACGCAGTATTTT. Translation gives CASSFERLDTQYF.